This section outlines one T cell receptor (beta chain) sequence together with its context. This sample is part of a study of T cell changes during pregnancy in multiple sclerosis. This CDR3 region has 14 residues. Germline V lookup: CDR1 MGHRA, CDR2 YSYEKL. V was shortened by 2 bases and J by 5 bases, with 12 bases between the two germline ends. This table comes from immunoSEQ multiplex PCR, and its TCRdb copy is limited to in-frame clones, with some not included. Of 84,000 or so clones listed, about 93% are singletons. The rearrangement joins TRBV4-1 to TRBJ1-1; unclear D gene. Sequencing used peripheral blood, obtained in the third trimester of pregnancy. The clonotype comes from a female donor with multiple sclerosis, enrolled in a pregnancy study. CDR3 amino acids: CASSQREWKTEAFF. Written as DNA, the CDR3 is TGCGCCAGCAGCCAAAGGGAGTGGAAAACTGAAGCTTTCTTT.